This is a list of T cell receptor beta chains from one sample in a study of CD8+ T cells in alopecia areata. Data came from immunoSEQ multiplex PCR; TCRdb stores just in-frame clones and leaves some out. The profile shows 65,000 to 95,000 clones, 51% of them singletons. Sample: NKG2D-high CD8+ T cells sorted from blood. The receptors originated from a human donor with alopecia areata. CDR3s include the opening cysteine and the closing phenylalanine or tryptophan. The D gene is left open where the match is weak. A row's size may be missing; if present it is once, few, many or a size class.

V gene	clone size	D gene	J gene	CDR3 protein	CDR3 DNA
TRBV28	few	NA	TRBJ2-1	CASSSLQDEQFF	TGTGCCAGCAGTTCGTTACAAGATGAGCAGTTCTTC
TRBV27	once	TRBD1	TRBJ2-1	CASSFGTGWNEQFF	TGTGCCAGCAGTTTCGGGACAGGGTGGAATGAGCAGTTCTTC
TRBV29-1	NA	NA	TRBJ2-7	CSVGRGISYEQYF	TGCAGCGTCGGCCGGGGAATATCCTACGAGCAGTACTTC
TRBV11-2	NA	TRBD2	TRBJ2-7	CASSLDPSGGSYEQYF	TGTGCCAGCAGCTTAGACCCCAGCGGGGGGTCCTACGAGCAGTACTTC
TRBV28	NA	NA	TRBJ1-5	CASGMTVGNQPQHF	TGTGCCAGCGGGATGACGGTGGGCAATCAGCCCCAGCATTTT
TRBV30	NA	NA	TRBJ1-2	CAWKRQDGYTF	TGTGCCTGGAAGAGACAGGATGGCTACACCTTC
TRBV28	NA	NA	TRBJ2-7	CASSSTFEDYEQYF	TGTGCCAGCAGCAGCACTTTTGAAGACTACGAGCAGTACTTC
TRBV19	few	NA	TRBJ2-7	CASQGTTYEQYF	TGTGCCAGTCAAGGGACAACCTACGAGCAGTACTTC
TRBV6-6	NA	NA	TRBJ1-2	CASRTSGYTF	TGTGCCAGCAGGACCAGTGGCTACACCTTC
TRBV14	NA	NA	TRBJ1-5	CASTQSQPQHF	TGTGCCAGCACCCAGAGCCAGCCCCAGCATTTT
TRBV4-1	NA	NA	TRBJ1-4	CASRGPGLEKLFF	TGCGCCAGCAGAGGTCCGGGCTTGGAAAAACTGTTTTTT
TRBV28	NA	NA	TRBJ2-5	CASSPTTGVWETQYF	TGTGCCAGCAGTCCTACCACGGGGGTTTGGGAGACCCAGTACTTC